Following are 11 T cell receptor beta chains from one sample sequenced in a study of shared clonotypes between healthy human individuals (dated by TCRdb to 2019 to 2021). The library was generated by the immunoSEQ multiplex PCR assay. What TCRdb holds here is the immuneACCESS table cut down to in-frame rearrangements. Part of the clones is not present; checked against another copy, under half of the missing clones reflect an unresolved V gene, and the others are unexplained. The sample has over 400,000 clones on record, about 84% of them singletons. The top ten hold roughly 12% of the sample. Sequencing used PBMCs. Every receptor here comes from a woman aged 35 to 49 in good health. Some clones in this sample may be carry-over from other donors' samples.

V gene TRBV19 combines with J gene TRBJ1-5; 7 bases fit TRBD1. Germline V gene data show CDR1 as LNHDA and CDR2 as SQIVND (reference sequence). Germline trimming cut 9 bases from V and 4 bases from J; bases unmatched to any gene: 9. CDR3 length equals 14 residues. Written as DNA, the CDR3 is TGTGCCAGCTTAAGGACAGGAGGGAATCAGCCCCAGCATTTT. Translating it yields CASLRTGGNQPQHF.

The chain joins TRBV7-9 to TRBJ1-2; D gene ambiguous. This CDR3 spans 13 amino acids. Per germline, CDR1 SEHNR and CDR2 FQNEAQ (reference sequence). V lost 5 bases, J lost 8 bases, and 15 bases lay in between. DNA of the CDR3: TGTGCCAGCAGCCTGGACGGTCCTATGGGCTACACCTTC. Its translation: CASSLDGPMGYTF.

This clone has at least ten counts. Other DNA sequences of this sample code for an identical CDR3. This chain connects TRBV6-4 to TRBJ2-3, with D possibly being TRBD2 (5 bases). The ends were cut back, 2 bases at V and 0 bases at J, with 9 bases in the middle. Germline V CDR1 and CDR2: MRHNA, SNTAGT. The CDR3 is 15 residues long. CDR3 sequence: CASSDGLASTDTQYF. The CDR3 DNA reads TGTGCCAGCAGTGACGGGCTAGCCAGCACAGATACGCAGTATTTT.

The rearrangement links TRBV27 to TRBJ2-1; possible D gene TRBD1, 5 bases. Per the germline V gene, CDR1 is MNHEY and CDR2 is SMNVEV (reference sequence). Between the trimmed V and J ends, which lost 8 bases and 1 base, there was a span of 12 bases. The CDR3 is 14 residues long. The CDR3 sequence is CASRRQGSYNEQFF. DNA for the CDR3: TGTGCCAGCCGCAGGCAGGGATCCTACAATGAGCAGTTCTTC.

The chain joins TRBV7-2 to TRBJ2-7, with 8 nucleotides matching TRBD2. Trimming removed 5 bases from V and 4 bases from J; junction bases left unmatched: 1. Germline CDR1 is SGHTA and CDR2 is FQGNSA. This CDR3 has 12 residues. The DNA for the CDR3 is TGTGCCAGCAGCGCTAGCGGGTACGAGCAGTACTTC. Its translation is CASSASGYEQYF.

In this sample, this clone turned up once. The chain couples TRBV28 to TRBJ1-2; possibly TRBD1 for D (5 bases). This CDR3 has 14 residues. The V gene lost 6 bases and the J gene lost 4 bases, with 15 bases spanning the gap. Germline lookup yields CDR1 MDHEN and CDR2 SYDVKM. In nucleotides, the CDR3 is TGTGCCAGCAGACCCGGACGGGACGGCTATGGCTACACCTTC. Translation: CASRPGRDGYGYTF.

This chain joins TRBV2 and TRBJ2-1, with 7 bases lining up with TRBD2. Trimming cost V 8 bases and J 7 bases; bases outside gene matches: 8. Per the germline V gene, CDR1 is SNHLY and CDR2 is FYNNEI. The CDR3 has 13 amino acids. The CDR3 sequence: CASFEGGPNEQFF. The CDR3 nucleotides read TGTGCCAGCTTTGAGGGAGGGCCGAATGAGCAGTTCTTC.

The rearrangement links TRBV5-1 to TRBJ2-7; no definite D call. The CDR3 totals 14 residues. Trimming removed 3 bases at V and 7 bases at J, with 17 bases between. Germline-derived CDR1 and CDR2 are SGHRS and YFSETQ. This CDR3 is CASSSYDRAREQYF. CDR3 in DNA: TGCGCCAGCAGCTCATACGATCGCGCGAGGGAGCAGTACTTC.

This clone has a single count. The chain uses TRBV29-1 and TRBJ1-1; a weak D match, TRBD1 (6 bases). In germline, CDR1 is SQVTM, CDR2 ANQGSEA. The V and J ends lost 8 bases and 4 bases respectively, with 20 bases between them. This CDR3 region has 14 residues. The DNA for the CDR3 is TGCAGCTCAAGATGGGGGGCGCGGGGCACTGAAGCTTTCTTT. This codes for CSSRWGARGTEAFF.

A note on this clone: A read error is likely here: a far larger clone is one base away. CDR3 sequence (DNA): TGTGCCAACTCACCAAACGAAGCATATAGCAATCAGCCCCAGCATTTT. Translation gives CANSPNEAYSNQPQHF. The chain joins TRBV18 to TRBJ1-5; no clear D. Germline-derived CDR1 and CDR2 are KGHSH and LQKENI. CDR3 length: 16 residues.

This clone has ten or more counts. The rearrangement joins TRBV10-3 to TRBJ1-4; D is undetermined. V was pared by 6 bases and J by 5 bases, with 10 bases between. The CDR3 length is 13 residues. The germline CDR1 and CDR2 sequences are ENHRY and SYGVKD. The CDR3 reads CAIRDPYNEKLFF. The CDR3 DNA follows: TGTGCCATCAGGGACCCTTACAATGAAAAACTGTTTTTT.